This entry lists 21 T cell receptor beta chains sequenced from one sample in a study of human T cells and chemical hapten exposure. Each CDR3 protein gets one entry after TCRdb re-called the RACE reads with MiXCR. Of hundreds of thousands of distinct CDR3 sequences listed, about 6% are singletons. Specified time point: patch test 2, 6 weeks after DPC sensitization. Stated treatment: therapeutic diphenylcyclopropenone sensitization with weekly scalp DPC. The specimen was whole blood, collected in connection with sensitization to the hapten diphenylcyclopropenone (DPC). These receptor sequences come from a woman younger than 35 with alopecia areata. Some clones in this sample may be carry-over from other donors' samples.

This clonotype was observed many times. The chain employs TRBV5-4 and TRBJ2-3, with D uncertain. This CDR3 has 15 amino acids. Germline V CDR1 and CDR2: SGHNT, YYREEE (reference sequence). The ends were cut back, 5 bases at V and 0 bases at J, with 13 bases in the middle. CDR3 nucleotide sequence: TGTGCCAGCAGTCGGGCAGAGACTAGCACAGATACGCAGTATTTT. Translating it yields CASSRAETSTDTQYF. Looking up the rest from reference TRBV5-4 and TRBJ2-3 gives the full variable domain: ETGVTQSPTHLIKTRGQQVTLRCSSQSGHNTVSWYQQALGQGPQFIFQYYREEENGRGNFPPRFSGLQFPNYSSELNVNALELDDSALYLCASSRAETSTDTQYFGPGTRLTVL.

As for this clonotype: A much larger clone is a single base away; this may be a read error. The chain uses TRBV7-3 and TRBJ1-6; no reliable D call. The CDR3 has 13 amino acids. In germline, CDR1 is SGHTA, CDR2 FQGTGA. DNA for the CDR3: TGTGCCAGGAGCTTGGCAGAAGATTCACCCCTCCACTTT. As protein: CARSLAEDSPLHF. The full variable domain, completed using reference TRBV7-3 and TRBJ1-6, is GAGVSQTPSNKVTEKGKYVELRCDPISGHTALYWYRQSLGQGPEFLIYFQGTGAADDSGLPNDRFFAVRPEGSVSTLKIQRTERGDSAVYLCARSLAEDSPLHFGNGTRLTVT.

This clonotype was seen at least ten times. The chain combines TRBV5-1 with TRBJ1-2, with unresolved D. The CDR3 contains 13 residues. The V and J ends lost 4 bases and 4 bases respectively, with 11 bases between them. Germline V CDR1 and CDR2: SGHRS, YFSETQ. CDR3 nucleotide sequence: TGCGCCAGCAGCCCAATCACGGCCTATGGCTACACCTTC. Translation gives CASSPITAYGYTF.

Ten or more counts support this clonotype. The chain carries TRBV28 and TRBJ1-2, with TRBD1 matching 7 bases. The length of the CDR3 is 15 residues. J gave up 3 bases and V 7 bases, and 11 bases lay outside the gene matches. Germline CDR1 is MDHEN and CDR2 is SYDVKM. The CDR3 is CASTPGAGGDYGYTF. Written as DNA, the CDR3 is TGTGCCAGCACCCCGGGGGCAGGGGGAGACTATGGCTACACCTTC.

The rearrangement joins TRBV7-9 to TRBJ2-5; TRBD2 agrees at 11 bases. The CDR3 sequence is 14 residues long. Germline CDR1 is SEHNR and CDR2 is FQNEAQ (reference sequence). With V trimmed by 5 bases and J by 5 bases, 4 bases remained unmatched. The DNA of the CDR3 is TGTGCCAGCAGCCAGGGACTAGCGGCGGAGACCCAGTACTTC. Translated, it gives CASSQGLAAETQYF.

The rearrangement joins TRBV7-2 to TRBJ2-3; D might be TRBD1 (5 bases). The CDR3 consists of 16 residues. Germline CDR1 is SGHTA and CDR2 is FQGNSA. The V gene lost 3 bases and the J gene lost 0 bases, with 13 bases spanning the gap. As DNA, the CDR3 is TGTGCCAGCAGCTTGGGGCTACCAACTAGCACAGATACGCAGTATTTT. It yields the protein CASSLGLPTSTDTQYF. The full variable domain, in which reference TRBV7-2 and TRBJ2-3 provide the parts outside the CDR3, is GAGVSQSPSNKVTEKGKDVELRCDPISGHTALYWYRQSLGQGLEFLIYFQGNSAPDKSGLPSDRFSAERTGGSVSTLTIQRTQQEDSAVYLCASSLGLPTSTDTQYFGPGTRLTVL.

V usage is TRBV4-1 and J usage is TRBJ2-3, with 8 bases that match TRBD2. This CDR3 is built from 17 residues. Losses at the gene ends were 4 bases for V and 0 bases for J; bases not matched to a gene: 9. The germline V gene has CDR1 MGHRA and CDR2 YSYEKL. The DNA for the CDR3 is TGCGCCAGCAGCCGAACAATCGGACTAGCAAGCACAGATACGCAGTATTTT. Amino acids: CASSRTIGLASTDTQYF.

On this clonotype itself: Since a much larger clone is just one base distant, this may be a read error. V usage is TRBV7-2 and J usage is TRBJ2-3, with D possibly being TRBD2 (5 bases). Between the trimmed V and J ends, which lost 4 bases and 8 bases, there was a span of 19 bases. Germline CDR1 and CDR2: SGHTA and FQGNSA. This CDR3 is 15 amino acids long. Here the CDR3 DNA reads TGTGCCAGCAGCTGGTCCCGGCGGACCCGGGGTACGCAGTATTTT. The encoded protein is CASSWSRRTRGTQYF.

The genes are TRBV10-3 and TRBJ2-6; TRBD1 agrees at 8 bases. V was clipped by 6 bases and J by 0 bases; unmatched bases: 7. The length of the CDR3 is 17 residues. The germline CDR1 and CDR2 sequences are ENHRY and SYGVKD. CDR3: CAIRPGQAISGANVLTF. The CDR3 nucleotides read TGTGCCATCAGACCGGGACAGGCGATCTCTGGGGCCAACGTCCTGACTTTC.

This clonotype was recorded a few times. The V call is TRBV20-1, the J call TRBJ2-7; 7 bases fit TRBD2. Losses at the gene ends were 0 bases for V and 6 bases for J; bases not matched to a gene: 8. The germline gives CDR1 DFQATT, CDR2 SNEGSKA (reference sequence). CDR3 length: 14 amino acids. The CDR3 protein is CSARDLAREGEQYF. CDR3 in DNA: TGCAGTGCTAGAGATCTCGCCAGGGAGGGCGAGCAGTACTTC.

This clonotype was seen only a few times. V gene TRBV12-3 or TRBV12-4 combines with J gene TRBJ1-2; tentative D call: TRBD1 (5 bases). The CDR3 is 14 residues long. V gave up 2 bases and J gave up 8 bases, with 15 bases separating them. Written as DNA, the CDR3 is TGTGCCAGCAGTTTACGCAGGGAAGGTTGGGGCTACACCTTC. Translated: CASSLRREGWGYTF.

In this sample, this clonotype turned up many times. V is TRBV28 and J is TRBJ1-4; possibly TRBD1 for D (6 bases). The V and J ends lost 7 bases and 7 bases respectively, with 10 bases between them. The CDR3 extends over 12 amino acids. Germline V CDR1 and CDR2: MDHEN, SYDVKM. The CDR3 region is CASTKGVEKLFF. CDR3 nucleotides: TGTGCCAGCACCAAGGGGGTTGAAAAACTGTTTTTT.

The chain combines TRBV20-1 with TRBJ2-3, with 7 bases aligning to TRBD2. The CDR3 totals 14 residues. Germline CDR1 and CDR2: DFQATT and SNEGSKA (reference sequence). The CDR3 loop is CSLTRGDGTDTQYF. The CDR3 DNA reads as TGCAGCTTAACCCGGGGGGACGGCACAGATACGCAGTATTTT.

This clonotype came up a few times. The gene calls are TRBV18 and TRBJ1-5, with D possibly matching TRBD1 (6 bases). V was pared by 2 bases and J by 4 bases, with 12 bases between. The germline V gene encodes CDR1 KGHSH and CDR2 LQKENI. The CDR3 has 15 residues. The CDR3 loop reads CASSPISDRNQPQHF. CDR3 nucleotides: TGTGCCAGCTCACCAATTTCGGACAGAAATCAGCCCCAGCATTTT. Full variable domain (missing parts from reference TRBV18 and TRBJ1-5): NAGVMQNPRHLVRRRGQEARLRCSPMKGHSHVYWYRQLPEEGLKFMVYLQKENIIDESGMPKERFSAEFPKEGPSILRIQQVVRGDSAAYFCASSPISDRNQPQHFGDGTRLSIL.

V and J are TRBV4-3 and TRBJ2-6; possible D gene TRBD1, 6 bases. V was pared by 0 bases and J by 0 bases, with 15 bases between. Germline loops: CDR1 LGHNA, CDR2 YSLEER. The CDR3 sequence is 19 residues long. CDR3 in amino acids: CASSQEMQGTYSGANVLTF. CDR3 in DNA: TGCGCCAGCAGCCAAGAGATGCAGGGGACGTACTCTGGGGCCAACGTCCTGACTTTC.

The rearrangement joins TRBV6-2 or TRBV6-3 to TRBJ2-7, with 11 nucleotides matching TRBD2. With 0 bases clipped from V and 3 bases from J, the junction kept 4 bases outside the gene matches. Germline assignment: CDR1 MNHEY and CDR2 SVGEGT. This CDR3 region has 16 residues. The CDR3 here is CASSYSLAGGNYEQYF. CDR3 coding DNA: TGTGCCAGCAGTTACTCTCTAGCGGGGGGCAACTACGAGCAGTACTTC.

In its sample, this clonotype was seen many times. The rearrangement joins TRBV29-1 to TRBJ2-2, with D perhaps matching TRBD1 (6 bases). The germline V and J ends were trimmed by 4 bases and 3 bases, with 9 bases remaining between them. CDR3 length equals 13 residues. Germline CDR1 reads SQVTM; CDR2 reads ANQGSEA. CDR3 nucleotides: TGCAGCGTTGTGCACAGGGACACCGGGGAGCTGTTTTTT. It translates to CSVVHRDTGELFF.

This clonotype turned up a few times. The chain employs TRBV6-1 and TRBJ2-3; 9 bases fit TRBD2. In germline, CDR1 is MNHNS, CDR2 SASEGT. Trimming removed 5 bases from V and 5 bases from J; junction bases left unmatched: 17. The CDR3 is made up of 18 amino acids. The CDR3 is CASSPLSAGGPFGDTQYF. In DNA form, the CDR3 reads TGTGCCAGCAGTCCCCTATCCGCGGGGGGGCCTTTTGGAGATACGCAGTATTTT.

The sample holds many counts of this clonotype. The CDR3 DNA follows: TGTGCCAGCAGCTTAGTATCGGCAGATCGGGGCAGAAGTGAAGCTTTCTTT. This gives the protein CASSLVSADRGRSEAFF. V usage is TRBV7-2 and J usage is TRBJ1-1, with a possible D match to TRBD1 (5 bases). Germline CDR1 and CDR2: SGHTA and FQGNSA. The CDR3 has 17 residues. Trimming took off 1 base at V and 7 bases at J, with 22 bases between the two ends.

A few counts support this clonotype. V and J are TRBV28 and TRBJ2-1; 8 bases align to TRBD2. The CDR3 sequence is 14 residues long. CDR1 and CDR2 from the germline V gene are MDHEN and SYDVKM. J lost 8 bases, V lost 5 bases, and 8 bases had no gene match. CDR3 nucleotides: TGTGCCAGCAGTCCCCGGGGTAGCGGGGATGAGCAGTTCTTC. As protein: CASSPRGSGDEQFF.

In its sample, this clonotype was seen many times. V gene TRBV12-3 or TRBV12-4 combines with J gene TRBJ1-1; D is uncertain. CDR3 length: 13 residues. The V end was cut by 3 bases, the J end by 1 base, with 6 bases between. CDR3 sequence (DNA): TGTGCCAGCAGTTTTTCGGGGAACACTGAAGCTTTCTTT. This sequence encodes CASSFSGNTEAFF.